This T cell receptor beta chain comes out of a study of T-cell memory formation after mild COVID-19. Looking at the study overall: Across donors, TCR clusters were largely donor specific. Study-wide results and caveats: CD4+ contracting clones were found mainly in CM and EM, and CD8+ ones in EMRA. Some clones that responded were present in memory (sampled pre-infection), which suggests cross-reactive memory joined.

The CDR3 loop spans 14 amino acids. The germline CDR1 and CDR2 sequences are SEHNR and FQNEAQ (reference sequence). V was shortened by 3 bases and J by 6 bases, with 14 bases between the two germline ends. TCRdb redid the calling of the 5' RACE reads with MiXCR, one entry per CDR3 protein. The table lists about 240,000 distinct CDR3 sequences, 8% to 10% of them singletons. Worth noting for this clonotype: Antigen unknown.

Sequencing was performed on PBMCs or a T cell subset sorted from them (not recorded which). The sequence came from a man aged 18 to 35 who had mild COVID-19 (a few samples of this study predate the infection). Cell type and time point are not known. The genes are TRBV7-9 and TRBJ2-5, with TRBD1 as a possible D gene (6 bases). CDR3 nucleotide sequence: TGTGCCAGCAGCTTCTTACAGGGCGGGCAGACCCAGTACTTC. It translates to CASSFLQGGQTQYF.